Sequencing of this T cell receptor beta chain was carried out in a study of blood T cell repertoires in COVID-19. Study in general: Samples representing acute and convalescent COVID-19 were sourced from the United States, Italy and Spain. In each case, the material was cDNA or gDNA derived from T cells, B-cell-depleted T cells, or PBMCs.

The CDR3 has 11 residues. The junction had 7 bases not matched to a gene; V was cut back by 8 bases and J by 11 bases. The germline CDR1 and CDR2 sequences are MDHEN and SYDVKM. In the original workflow: Using reference gene primer amplification, nucleated cell counts were estimated. Clones were read by immunoSEQ multiplex PCR, and TCRdb kept only the in-frame ones, dropping some. The DNA gave D and trimming, while V, J and clone size come from that table. In the table there are roughly 200,000 clones, 78% of which are singletons. The source material was peripheral blood. V usage is TRBV28 and J usage is TRBJ1-2, with TRBD1 identical over 8 bases. The TCR comes from a woman older than 75 with active or convalescent COVID-19. The CDR3 region is CASHRGGLYTF. CDR3 DNA: TGTGCCAGCCACAGGGGGGGGCTGTACACCTTC.